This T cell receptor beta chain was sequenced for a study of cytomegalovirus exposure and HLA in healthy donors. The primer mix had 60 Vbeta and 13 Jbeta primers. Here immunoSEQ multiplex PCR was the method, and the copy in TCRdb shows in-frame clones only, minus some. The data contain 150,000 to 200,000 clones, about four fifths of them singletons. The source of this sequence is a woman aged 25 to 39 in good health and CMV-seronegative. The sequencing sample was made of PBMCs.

Written as DNA, the CDR3 is TGTGCCAGCAGTAAACCGGGACAGGGTTACGAGCAGTACTTC. This gives the protein CASSKPGQGYEQYF. The V gene is TRBV6-1, the J gene TRBJ2-7, with 9 bases fitting TRBD1. CDR1 is MNHNS, CDR2 SASEGT, per germline. The CDR3 runs 14 residues. V lost 5 bases, J lost 4 bases, and 6 bases stayed unmatched.